This TCR beta chain was obtained from a study of blood T cell repertoires in COVID-19. Study-wide background: Sources were T cells, B-cell-depleted T cells, or PBMCs; the material itself was cDNA or gDNA.

Looked up from germline, CDR1 is SGHTA and CDR2 is FQGNSA. The CDR3 is 13 residues long. The V end lost 6 bases, the J end lost 0 bases, and 8 bases lay between the germline ends. TCRdb keeps only in-frame clones here, not all; method: immunoSEQ multiplex PCR. The profile covers around 60,000 clones, with about 86% appearing a single time and roughly 28% taken by the ten largest. The receptor was isolated from a woman older than 75 with active or convalescent COVID-19. The chain recombines TRBV7-2 with TRBJ1-1; maybe TRBD1 (5 bases). Specimen: peripheral blood. The CDR3 DNA is TGTGCCAGCAGTTCACAGGTGAACACTGAAGCTTTCTTT. This translates into CASSSQVNTEAFF.